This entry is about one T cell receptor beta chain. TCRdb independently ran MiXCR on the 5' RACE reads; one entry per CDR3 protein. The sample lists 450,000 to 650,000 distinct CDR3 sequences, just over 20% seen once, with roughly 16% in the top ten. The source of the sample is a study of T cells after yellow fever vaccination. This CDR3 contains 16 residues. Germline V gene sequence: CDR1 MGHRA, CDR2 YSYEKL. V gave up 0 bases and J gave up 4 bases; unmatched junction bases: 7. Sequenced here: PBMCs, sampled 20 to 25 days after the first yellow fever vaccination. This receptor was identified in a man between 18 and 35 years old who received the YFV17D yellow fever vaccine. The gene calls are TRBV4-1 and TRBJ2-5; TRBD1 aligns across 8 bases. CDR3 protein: CASSQDPGQGGETQYF. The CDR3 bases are TGCGCCAGCAGCCAAGACCCCGGACAGGGAGGAGAGACCCAGTACTTC.